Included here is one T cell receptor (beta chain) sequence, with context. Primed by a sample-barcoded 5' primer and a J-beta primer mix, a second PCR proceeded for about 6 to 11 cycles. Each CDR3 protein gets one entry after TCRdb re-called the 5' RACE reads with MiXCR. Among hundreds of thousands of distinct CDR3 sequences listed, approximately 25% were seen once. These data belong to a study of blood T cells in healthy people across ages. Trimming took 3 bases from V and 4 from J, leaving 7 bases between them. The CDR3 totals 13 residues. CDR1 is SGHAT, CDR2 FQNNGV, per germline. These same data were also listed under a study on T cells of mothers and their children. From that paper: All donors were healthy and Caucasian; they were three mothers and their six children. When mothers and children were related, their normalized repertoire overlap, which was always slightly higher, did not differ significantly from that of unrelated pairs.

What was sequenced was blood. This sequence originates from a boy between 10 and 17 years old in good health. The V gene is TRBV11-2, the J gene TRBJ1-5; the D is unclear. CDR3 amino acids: CASSFRTNQPQHF. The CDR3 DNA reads TGTGCCAGCAGCTTCCGGACGAATCAGCCCCAGCATTTT.